This T cell receptor beta chain is from a study of blood T cell repertoires in COVID-19. Overall study: Collection of acute and convalescent COVID-19 samples took place in the United States, Italy and Spain. PBMCs, B-cell-depleted T cells, or T cells were the source of the cDNA or gDNA that made up the material.

Under the authors' procedure: Counts of nucleated cells, estimated from reference gene primer amplification, were obtained. Clones were read by immunoSEQ multiplex PCR, and TCRdb kept only the in-frame ones, dropping some. That table furnishes V, J and clone size, whereas the DNA furnished D and trimming. Of about 360,000 clones listed, around nine tenths are singletons. The CDR3 runs 13 residues. Germline CDR1 is LGHDT and CDR2 is YNNKEL (reference sequence). V dropped 1 base and J dropped 7 bases, with 5 bases sitting between them. The genes are TRBV3-1 (or the pseudogene TRBV3-2) and TRBJ1-6; D gene ambiguous. Sequenced sample: peripheral blood. The clonotype was recovered from a human donor in a cohort sampled during active COVID-19. CDR3 sequence: CASSQVRNSPLHF. As DNA, the CDR3 is TGTGCCAGCAGCCAAGTGCGAAATTCACCCCTCCACTTT.